A single sample is the source of the 21 T cell receptor beta chains below, sequenced in a study of T cells in Graves' hyperthyroidism and ophthalmopathy. The investigators amplified TCR beta CDR3 regions from RNA transcripts. Using the HTBI primer set, a first-round RT-PCR was run on the TCR CDR3. In TCRdb, the multiplex PCR reads were re-called with MiXCR into one record per CDR3 protein. The data show around 500,000 distinct CDR3 sequences, with around 16% seen just once and 25% to 30% held by the top ten. Material for sequencing was blood. These receptors came from a woman in her 30s with Graves' ophthalmopathy.

This clonotype was recorded at least ten times. The CDR3 DNA is TGTGCCAGCGTAAAGGGGGATTCGGGAAATCAGCCCCAGCATTTT. The encoded protein is CASVKGDSGNQPQHF. The chain carries TRBV2 and TRBJ1-5, with D possibly being TRBD1 (6 bases). V was shortened by 8 bases and J by 4 bases, with 18 bases between the two germline ends. The CDR3 consists of 15 residues. Germline assignment: CDR1 SNHLY and CDR2 FYNNEI. Drawing the rest from reference TRBV2 and TRBJ1-5, the complete variable domain is EPEVTQTPSHQVTQMGQEVILRCVPISNHLYFYWYRQILGQKVEFLVSFYNNEISEKSEIFDDQFSVERPDGSNFTLKIRSTKLEDSAMYFCASVKGDSGNQPQHFGDGTRLSIL.

This clonotype came up many times. This chain links TRBV29-1 with TRBJ1-1; tentatively, D is TRBD1 (5 bases). The germline V gene has CDR1 SQVTM and CDR2 ANQGSEA. The CDR3 loop spans 13 amino acids. Deletions cut 6 bases from V and 1 base from J, with 12 bases between. The CDR3 loop reads CSVHTQGNTEAFF. In DNA, the CDR3 is TGCAGCGTACACACTCAGGGGAACACTGAAGCTTTCTTT.

This clonotype was seen at least ten times. The rearrangement links TRBV2 to TRBJ1-2; 9 positions match TRBD1. The CDR3 consists of 14 residues. Per the germline V gene, CDR1 is SNHLY and CDR2 is FYNNEI. V was clipped by 6 bases and J by 7 bases; unmatched bases: 9. The CDR3: CASRWRTGEIGYTF. DNA of the CDR3: TGTGCCAGCAGATGGAGGACAGGGGAGATTGGCTACACCTTC.

This clonotype was seen more than once but under ten times. This rearrangement joins TRBV5-6 to TRBJ1-4, with D possibly TRBD1 on 6 matching bases. CDR1 SGHDT and CDR2 YYEEEE come from the germline V gene. V was cut by 1 base and J by 3 bases, with 7 bases left in between. The CDR3 is 14 amino acids. For the CDR3, the DNA is TGTGCCAGCAGCTTGACAGGGCCTAATGAAAAACTGTTTTTT. It is translated as CASSLTGPNEKLFF.

V is TRBV12-5 and J is TRBJ2-2; TRBD1 agrees at 10 bases. Trimming cost V 1 base and J 7 bases; bases outside gene matches: 15. Looked up from germline, CDR1 is LGHNT and CDR2 is FRNRAP. CDR3 size: 19 residues. The CDR3 sequence is CASGLGEQRGTGDDGELFF. The DNA for the CDR3 is TGTGCTAGTGGTTTGGGTGAACAGCGGGGGACAGGGGACGACGGGGAGCTGTTTTTT. The full variable domain, rest sourced from reference TRBV12-5 and TRBJ2-2, is DARVTQTPRHKVTEMGQEVTMRCQPILGHNTVFWYRQTMMQGLELLAYFRNRAPLDDSGMPKDRFSAEMPDATLATLKIQPSEPRDSAVYFCASGLGEQRGTGDDGELFFGEGSRLTVL.

This clonotype was seen repeatedly, ten times or more. This sequence joins TRBV13 and TRBJ2-7; weak D call: TRBD1 (7 bases). Trimming removed 2 bases from V and 4 bases from J, with 24 bases in between. This CDR3 has 18 amino acids. Germline V lookup: CDR1 PRHDT, CDR2 FYEKMQ (reference sequence). The CDR3 nucleotides are TGTGCCAGCAGCTTACGACGCGGGAAAGGGGGCGCAAGATACGAGCAGTACTTC. This codes for CASSLRRGKGGARYEQYF.

The rearrangement uses TRBV7-3 and TRBJ2-1; 10 nucleotides line up with TRBD2. This CDR3 contains 16 residues. J gave up 6 bases and V 2 bases, and 7 bases lay outside the gene matches. Germline CDR1 SGHTA, CDR2 FQGTGA. DNA for the CDR3: TGTGCCAGCAGCTTATTATCTAGCGGGAGTAGCAATGAGCAGTTCTTC. Its translation is CASSLLSSGSSNEQFF.

This clonotype was observed once. The rearrangement joins TRBV7-3 to TRBJ2-2; D is undetermined. Trimming stripped 5 bases from V and 3 bases from J, with 7 bases between. The CDR3 has 13 amino acids. The V gene's germline CDR1 is SGHTA and CDR2 FQGTGA. CDR3 region: CASSDPDTGELFF. The CDR3 DNA follows: TGTGCCAGCAGCGATCCAGACACCGGGGAGCTGTTTTTT.

This clonotype was observed at least ten times. The CDR3 sequence: CSANRGRGTGELFF. CDR3 nucleotides: TGCAGTGCCAATCGGGGGCGCGGCACCGGGGAGCTGTTTTTT. The V gene is TRBV20-1, the J gene TRBJ2-2, with D perhaps TRBD1 or TRBD2 (6 bases each). V lost 6 bases, J lost 4 bases, and 15 bases lay in between. Germline values: CDR1 DFQATT, CDR2 SNEGSKA (reference sequence). The CDR3 is 14 residues long.

There are many counts of this clonotype. This chain joins TRBV28 and TRBJ2-7, with D maybe TRBD1 (6 bases). The CDR3 contains 15 residues. Germline lookup yields CDR1 MDHEN and CDR2 SYDVKM. V shed 6 bases and J shed 2 bases, with 17 bases lying between them. The CDR3 sequence: CASRRRTEETYEQYF. The CDR3 bases are TGTGCCAGCAGGCGTAGGACAGAAGAAACCTACGAGCAGTACTTC.

This clonotype was seen repeatedly, ten times or more. V usage is TRBV20-1 and J usage is TRBJ2-3; 14 bases are a match to TRBD2. Looked up from germline, CDR1 is DFQATT and CDR2 is SNEGSKA (reference sequence). Losses at the gene ends were 2 bases for V and 2 bases for J; bases not matched to a gene: 3. The CDR3 is 16 residues long. CDR3: CSARSGLAGATDTQYF. CDR3 sequence (DNA): TGCAGTGCTAGATCGGGACTAGCGGGAGCCACAGATACGCAGTATTTT.

With respect to this clonotype: Being one base from a much bigger clone, this may be a read error. J is TRBJ2-7 and V is TRBV12-3 or TRBV12-4; 9 nucleotides agree with TRBD1. CDR3 length equals 14 residues. Unmatched junction bases numbered 5, after V lost 3 bases and J lost 5 bases. The CDR3 region is CASSFGTGRHEQYF. CDR3 sequence (DNA): TGTGCCAGCAGTTTCGGGACAGGGAGACACGAGCAGTACTTC.

Many counts were recorded for this clonotype. The V gene is TRBV7-2, the J gene TRBJ2-1; D call uncertain. CDR3 length: 15 residues. V lost 2 bases to trimming and J lost 6 bases, with 14 bases between them. The V gene's germline CDR1 is SGHTA and CDR2 FQGNSA. The DNA of the CDR3 is TGTGCCAGCAGCTTAAGGCCCCTTACTTCCAATGAGCAGTTCTTC. Translated, it gives CASSLRPLTSNEQFF. The whole variable domain, filled in from reference TRBV7-2 and TRBJ2-1, reads GAGVSQSPSNKVTEKGKDVELRCDPISGHTALYWYRQSLGQGLEFLIYFQGNSAPDKSGLPSDRFSAERTGGSVSTLTIQRTQQEDSAVYLCASSLRPLTSNEQFFGPGTRLTVL.

This clonotype was recorded many times. The gene calls are TRBV30 and TRBJ2-1; possibly TRBD2 for D (7 bases). The CDR3 length is 13 residues. Germline loops: CDR1 GTSNPN, CDR2 SVGIG (reference sequence). The germline V and J ends were trimmed by 8 bases and 5 bases, with 16 bases remaining between them. The CDR3 sequence: CAVEGGAHNEQFF. CDR3 in DNA: TGTGCCGTGGAAGGGGGGGCCCACAATGAGCAGTTCTTC.

This clonotype was seen repeatedly, ten times or more. The V gene is TRBV18, the J gene TRBJ1-1, with D hard to call. This CDR3 spans 11 amino acids. The germline V and J ends were trimmed by 6 bases and 9 bases, with 11 bases remaining between them. CDR1 and CDR2 (germline): KGHSH, LQKENI. CDR3 bases: TGTGCCAGCTCGAACGGCCCGCAAGCTTTCTTT. Protein product: CASSNGPQAFF.

The chain joins TRBV6-1 to TRBJ1-2; possibly TRBD1 for D (5 bases). The ends were cut back, 6 bases at V and 4 bases at J, with 15 bases in the middle. Germline loops: CDR1 MNHNS, CDR2 SASEGT. CDR3 length: 14 residues. This chain's CDR3 is CASRGGTLSYGYTF. CDR3 coding DNA: TGTGCCAGCAGGGGGGGGACCCTCAGCTATGGCTACACCTTC.

This clonotype was found many times. This chain connects TRBV20-1 to TRBJ2-3; TRBD2 matches at 13 bases. Germline assignment: CDR1 DFQATT and CDR2 SNEGSKA (reference sequence). This CDR3 spans 15 amino acids. V lost 4 bases and J lost 2; bases outside the gene matches: 3. CDR3 sequence (DNA): TGCAGTGCTACGGGACTAGCGGGACCCACAGATACGCAGTATTTT. The encoded protein is CSATGLAGPTDTQYF.

This clonotype showed up many times. V usage is TRBV12-3 or TRBV12-4 and J usage is TRBJ1-1; D is unresolved. The V end was cut by 9 bases, the J end by 5 bases, with 13 bases between. The CDR3 has 12 amino acids. The DNA of the CDR3 is TGTGCCAGTTGCGACGTGGGGACTGAAGCTTTCTTT. Its translation is CASCDVGTEAFF.

This clonotype was seen a handful of times. The V call is TRBV7-2, the J call TRBJ1-5; 11 nucleotides match TRBD1. The CDR3 is made up of 19 amino acids. CDR1 is SGHTA and CDR2 is FQGNSA in the germline V gene. The V segment lost 2 bases and the J segment 2 bases; nucleotides outside the gene matches: 11. The CDR3 bases are TGTGCCAGCAGCTTACTATCGGGACAGGGGGTACGGCGCAATCAGCCCCAGCATTTT. It translates to CASSLLSGQGVRRNQPQHF. Combining the CDR3 with reference TRBV7-2 and TRBJ1-5 gives the whole variable domain GAGVSQSPSNKVTEKGKDVELRCDPISGHTALYWYRQSLGQGLEFLIYFQGNSAPDKSGLPSDRFSAERTGGSVSTLTIQRTQQEDSAVYLCASSLLSGQGVRRNQPQHFGDGTRLSIL.

This rearrangement joins TRBV24-1 to TRBJ1-4, with D unresolved. This CDR3 region has 16 residues. Between the trimmed V and J ends, which lost 4 bases and 6 bases, there was a span of 17 bases. CDR1 and CDR2 from the germline V gene are KGHDR and SFDVKD. CDR3: CATSERARDGHEKLFF. CDR3 bases: TGTGCCACCAGTGAACGGGCCCGCGACGGGCATGAAAAACTGTTTTTT.

This clonotype was seen a few times. The J gene is TRBJ2-6, the V gene TRBV10-3; TRBD1 matches at 7 bases. V lost 4 bases to trimming and J lost 0 bases; unmatched junction nucleotides: 6. CDR3 length: 17 amino acids. Germline loops: CDR1 ENHRY, CDR2 SYGVKD. CDR3 in DNA: TGTGCCATCAGTGGACAGGGACAGACCTCTGGGGCCAACGTCCTGACTTTC. Residues: CAISGQGQTSGANVLTF.